This TCR beta chain was recovered during a study of shared clonotypes between healthy human individuals. Study-wide results and limits: Naive subsets generally exceeded memory subsets in estimated richness.

This CDR3 has 17 amino acids. Germline CDR1 and CDR2: SGHNT and YENEEA. V gave up 2 bases and J gave up 2 bases; unmatched junction bases: 4. In regard to this clone: Its specificity is not known.

How the authors handled the data: Filtering of immunoSEQ junctional sequences could not match full-length read filtering. Assay: immunoSEQ multiplex PCR; the TCRdb copy retains only in-frame clones and omits some. Clone size and V and J calls were adopted from that table, with D and trimming inferred from the DNA. There are over 300,000 clones in the sample; about nine tenths occur only once, and about 17% lies in the top ten. CD8 memory fractions consisted of CD45RO+ and CCR7-negative CD45RA+ TemRA cells together. This TCR was recovered from a man younger than 30 in good health. The V call is TRBV11-3, the J call TRBJ2-5, with TRBD2 identical over 14 bases. Sequencing was performed on memory CD8+ T cells sorted from blood. The subset denotes: CD45RO+ cells pooled with CCR7-negative TemRA cells. The CDR3 nucleotides read TGTGCCAGCAGCTTATCAAGACTAGCGGGAGGGCAAGAGACCCAGTACTTC. This gives the protein CASSLSRLAGGQETQYF. The full variable domain, in which reference TRBV11-3 and TRBJ2-5 provide the parts outside the CDR3, is EAGVVQSPRYKIIEKKQPVAFWCNPISGHNTLYWYLQNLGQGPELLIRYENEEAVDDSQLPKDRFSAERLKGVDSTLKIQPAELGDSAVYLCASSLSRLAGGQETQYFGPGTRLLVL.